This T cell receptor beta chain was identified during a study of blood T cell repertoires in COVID-19. Overall study context: COVID-19 samples from acute and convalescent phases originated in the United States, Italy and Spain. In each case, the material was cDNA or gDNA derived from T cells, B-cell-depleted T cells, or PBMCs.

The CDR3 length is 15 residues. The junction had 7 bases not matched to a gene; V was cut back by 2 bases and J by 3 bases. Germline assignment: CDR1 MNHEY and CDR2 SVGAGI. Here immunoSEQ multiplex PCR was the method, and the copy in TCRdb shows in-frame clones only, minus some. The sample lists 270,000 or so clones, 90% occurring once. Sample: peripheral blood. The clonotype was recovered from a woman between 55 and 75 years old with COVID-19, enrolled during active disease. The chain recombines TRBV6-5 with TRBJ2-7; 7 bases match TRBD2. The CDR3 sequence: CASSYIGGGIYEQYF. The CDR3 nucleotides read TGTGCCAGCAGTTACATCGGCGGGGGAATCTACGAGCAGTACTTC.